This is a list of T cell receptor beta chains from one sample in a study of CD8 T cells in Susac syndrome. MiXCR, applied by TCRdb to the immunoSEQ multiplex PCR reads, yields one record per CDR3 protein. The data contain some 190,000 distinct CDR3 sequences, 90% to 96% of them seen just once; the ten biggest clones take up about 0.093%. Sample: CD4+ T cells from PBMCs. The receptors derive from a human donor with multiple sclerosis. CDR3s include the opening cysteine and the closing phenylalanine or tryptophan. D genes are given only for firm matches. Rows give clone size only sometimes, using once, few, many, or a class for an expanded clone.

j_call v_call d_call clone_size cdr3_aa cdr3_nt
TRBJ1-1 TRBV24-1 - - CATRDRANTEAFF TGTGCCACCAGGGACAGAGCGAACACTGAAGCTTTCTTT
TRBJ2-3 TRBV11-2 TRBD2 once CASSPVGRGTSTDTQYF TGTGCCAGCAGCCCCGTTGGGCGGGGGACTAGCACAGATACGCAGTATTTT
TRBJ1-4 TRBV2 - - CASSDLGQLNAGLFF TGTGCCAGCAGTGATTTGGGTCAGCTTAATGCCGGGCTGTTTTTT
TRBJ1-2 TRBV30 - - CAWNVITAYGYTF TGTGCCTGGAACGTGATTACAGCTTATGGCTACACCTTC
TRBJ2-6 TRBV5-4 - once CASSLIQESGANVLTF TGTGCCAGCAGCTTAATCCAAGAGTCTGGGGCCAACGTCCTGACTTTC
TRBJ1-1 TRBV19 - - CASSSGSPAFF TGTGCCAGTAGTTCCGGGAGCCCAGCTTTCTTT
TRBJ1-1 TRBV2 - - CASTEEVNTEAFF TGTGCCAGCACCGAAGAGGTGAACACTGAAGCTTTCTTT
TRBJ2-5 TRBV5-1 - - CASSRDSPGTQYF TGCGCCAGCAGCCGGGACTCCCCCGGGACCCAGTACTTC
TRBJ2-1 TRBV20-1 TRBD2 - CSARDPTSGAYNEQFF TGCAGTGCTAGAGATCCGACTAGCGGGGCCTACAATGAGCAGTTCTTC
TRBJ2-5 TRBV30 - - CAWGETKETQYF TGTGCTTGGGGGGAAACGAAAGAGACCCAGTACTTC
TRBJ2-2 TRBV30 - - CAWSTEGRVGELFF TGTGCCTGGAGTACGGAAGGGCGCGTCGGGGAGCTGTTTTTT
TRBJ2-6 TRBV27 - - CASKQGIGSGANVLTF TGTGCCAGCAAACAGGGAATCGGCTCTGGGGCCAACGTCCTGACTTTC
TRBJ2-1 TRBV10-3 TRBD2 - CAISGGGLAAGNEQFF TGTGCCATCAGTGGTGGCGGACTAGCGGCGGGGAATGAGCAGTTCTTC
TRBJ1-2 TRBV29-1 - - CSVQSNYGYTF TGCAGCGTTCAGAGTAACTATGGCTACACCTTC
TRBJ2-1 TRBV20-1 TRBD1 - CSARDRTGPYNEQFF TGCAGTGCTAGAGACCGGACAGGACCTTACAATGAGCAGTTCTTC
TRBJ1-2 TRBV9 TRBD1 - CASSSRGLIYGYTF TGTGCCAGCAGCTCCAGGGGGCTCATCTATGGCTACACCTTC
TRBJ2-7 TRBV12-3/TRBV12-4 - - CASTSPWDARSSAPYEQYF TGTGCCAGCACCTCCCCCTGGGACGCCCGCAGTTCAGCTCCCTACGAGCAGTACTTC
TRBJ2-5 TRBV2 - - CASGPNQETQYF TGTGCCAGCGGGCCAAATCAAGAGACCCAGTACTTC
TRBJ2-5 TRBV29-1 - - CSVAREQGQETQYF TGCAGCGTTGCCAGGGAGCAAGGTCAAGAGACCCAGTACTTC
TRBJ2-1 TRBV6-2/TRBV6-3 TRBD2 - CASRLAGGRNEQFF TGTGCCAGCAGATTAGCGGGGGGCCGGAATGAGCAGTTCTTC
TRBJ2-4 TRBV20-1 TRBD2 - CSAMVAGGYDGNIQYF TGCAGTGCTATGGTAGCGGGGGGGTATGATGGAAACATTCAGTACTTC
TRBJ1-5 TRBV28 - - CASSAGQPNQPQHF TGTGCCAGCAGTGCTGGACAGCCCAATCAGCCCCAGCATTTT
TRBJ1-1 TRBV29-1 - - CSAAQDLNTEAFF TGCAGCGCGGCTCAAGACTTGAACACTGAAGCTTTCTTT
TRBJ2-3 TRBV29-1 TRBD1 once CMGTGTTDTQYF TGCATGGGGACAGGAACCACAGATACGCAGTATTTT
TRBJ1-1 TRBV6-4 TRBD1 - CASSDPGQGNTEAFF TGTGCCAGCAGTGACCCGGGACAGGGGAACACTGAAGCTTTCTTT
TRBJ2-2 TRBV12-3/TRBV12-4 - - CASSPDSSRNTGELFF TGTGCCAGCAGTCCTGACTCCTCTCGAAACACCGGGGAGCTGTTTTTT
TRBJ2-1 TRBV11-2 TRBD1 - CASSPIQGTGNEQFF TGTGCCAGCAGCCCCATACAGGGGACGGGCAATGAGCAGTTCTTC
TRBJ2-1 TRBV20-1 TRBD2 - CSASGSGGPTREQFF TGCAGTGCTAGTGGTAGCGGGGGTCCCACGCGGGAGCAGTTCTTC
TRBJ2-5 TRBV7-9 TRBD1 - CASSVSGQQETQYF TGTGCCAGCAGCGTATCGGGACAGCAAGAGACCCAGTACTTC
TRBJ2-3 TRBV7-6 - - CASSPISGTGTDTQYF TGTGCCAGCAGCCCTATATCGGGGACTGGCACAGATACGCAGTATTTT
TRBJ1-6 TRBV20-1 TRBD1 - CSASLQGRDSPLHF TGCAGTGCTTCCTTACAGGGGCGTGATTCACCCCTCCACTTT
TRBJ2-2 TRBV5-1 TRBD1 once CASSRDSQNTGELFF TGCGCCAGCAGTCGGGACAGCCAGAACACCGGGGAGCTGTTTTTT
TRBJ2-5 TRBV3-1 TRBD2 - CASSFPERGETQYF TGTGCCAGCAGCTTTCCCGAGCGGGGGGAGACCCAGTACTTC
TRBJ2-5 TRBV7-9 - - CASSPGPTGEVTQYF TGTGCCAGCAGCCCGGGGCCCACAGGGGAGGTGACCCAGTACTTC
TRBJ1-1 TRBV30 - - CAWIHKGGSAAFF TGTGCCTGGATCCACAAAGGGGGGAGTGCAGCTTTCTTT
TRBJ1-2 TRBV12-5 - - CASGLTGGYTF TGTGCTAGTGGTCTCACCGGTGGCTACACCTTC
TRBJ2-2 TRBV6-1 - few CASSRANTGELFF TGTGCCAGCAGCCGGGCCAACACCGGGGAGCTGTTTTTT
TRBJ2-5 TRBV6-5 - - CASSYPPGTQYF TGTGCCAGCAGTTACCCCCCCGGAACCCAGTACTTC
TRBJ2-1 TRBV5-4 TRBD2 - CASSARLAGGFNEQFF TGTGCCAGCAGCGCCAGACTAGCGGGGGGGTTCAATGAGCAGTTCTTC
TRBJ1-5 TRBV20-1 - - CSASVGRDQPQHF TGCAGTGCTAGTGTGGGGCGAGATCAGCCCCAGCATTTT
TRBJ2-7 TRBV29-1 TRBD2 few CSVGLVPYEQYF TGCAGCGTGGGACTAGTGCCCTACGAGCAGTACTTC
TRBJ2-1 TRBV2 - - CASSGDTSHYNEQFF TGTGCCAGCAGTGGGGACACCTCCCACTACAATGAGCAGTTCTTC
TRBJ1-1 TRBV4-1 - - CASSQDQGGSEAFF TGCGCCAGCAGCCAAGATCAGGGCGGCTCTGAAGCTTTCTTT
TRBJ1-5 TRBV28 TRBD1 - CASSPAGGLYPQHF TGTGCCAGCAGTCCCGCAGGGGGATTATATCCCCAGCATTTT
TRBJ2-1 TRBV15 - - CATVEKGGSYGYNEQFF TGTGCCACCGTAGAGAAAGGAGGAAGCTACGGCTACAATGAGCAGTTCTTC
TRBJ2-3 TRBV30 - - CAWSGSQLQYF TGTGCCTGGAGTGGGTCTCAGTTGCAGTATTTT
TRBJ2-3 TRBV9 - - CASSVAPGIGTGRDTQYF TGTGCCAGCAGCGTAGCTCCCGGGATCGGGACGGGACGAGATACGCAGTATTTT
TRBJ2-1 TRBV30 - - CAWSGGQGWDEQFF TGTGCCTGGAGTGGGGGGCAGGGTTGGGATGAGCAGTTCTTC
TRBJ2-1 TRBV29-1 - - CSVLSGVEQFF TGCAGCGTCCTGAGTGGGGTTGAGCAGTTCTTC
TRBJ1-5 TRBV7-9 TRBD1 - CASSLEGQGIDQPQHF TGTGCCAGCAGCTTAGAGGGACAGGGTATAGATCAGCCCCAGCATTTT
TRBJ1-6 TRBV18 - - CASSQTITGTDSPLHF TGTGCCAGCTCACAAACGATAACAGGGACGGACTCACCCCTCCACTTT
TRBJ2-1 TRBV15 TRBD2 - CATSNPGLAGADNEQFF TGTGCCACCAGCAACCCAGGACTAGCGGGGGCCGACAATGAGCAGTTCTTC
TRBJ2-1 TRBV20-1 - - CSARPSRFF TGCAGTGCTAGACCTTCAAGGTTCTTC
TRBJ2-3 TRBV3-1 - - CASSPSPWGSTDTQYF TGTGCCAGCAGCCCAAGTCCGTGGGGGAGCACAGATACGCAGTATTTT
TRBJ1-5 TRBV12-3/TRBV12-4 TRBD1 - CATRGQVNQPQHF TGTGCCACCCGCGGACAGGTCAATCAGCCCCAGCATTTT
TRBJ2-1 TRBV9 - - CASSFQGGRNEQFF TGTGCCAGCAGCTTTCAGGGGGGCAGAAATGAGCAGTTCTTC
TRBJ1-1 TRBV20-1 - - CSARDPLQNTEAFF TGCAGTGCTAGAGATCCCCTCCAGAACACTGAAGCTTTCTTT
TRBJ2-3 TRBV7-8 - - CASSVSGRETDTQYF TGTGCCAGCAGCGTATCGGGTCGAGAGACAGATACGCAGTATTTT
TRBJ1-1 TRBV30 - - CACGKMNTEAFF TGTGCCTGTGGGAAGATGAACACTGAAGCTTTCTTT
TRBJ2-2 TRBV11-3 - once CASSLVRGLNTGELFF TGTGCCAGCAGCTTAGTGAGGGGTTTGAACACCGGGGAGCTGTTTTTT